This T cell receptor beta chain derives from a study of blood T cell repertoires in COVID-19. In the study overall: Acute-phase and convalescent COVID-19 samples originated in the United States, Italy and Spain. PBMCs, B-cell-depleted T cells, or T cells provided the cDNA or gDNA that made up the material.

This clone was seen a single time. Authors' analysis steps: Reference gene primer amplification gave nucleated cell count estimates. Sequencing was performed with immunoSEQ multiplex PCR; in TCRdb, only in-frame clones are kept and a portion is missing. V, J and clone size were drawn from that table, and D and trimming were deduced from the DNA. The sample includes about 88,000 clones, under 90% of them seen just once. Germline V CDR1 and CDR2: MGHDK, SYGVNS. The CDR3 runs 17 residues. Trimming removed 3 bases from V and 8 bases from J, with 23 bases in between. The sample was peripheral blood. The sequence was obtained from a woman aged 70 to 79 with acute or convalescent COVID-19. The rearrangement joins TRBV25-1 to TRBJ2-1; possibly TRBD1 for D (6 bases). The CDR3 loop reads CASSEMRGTPNVDEQFF. In nucleotides, the CDR3 is TGTGCCAGCAGTGAGATGAGGGGGACCCCTAACGTGGATGAGCAGTTCTTC.